Reported below is one T cell receptor beta chain. The entry originates in a study of blood T cell repertoires in COVID-19. Method: immunoSEQ multiplex PCR; TCRdb's copy keeps in-frame clones and lacks some. The repertoire holds approximately 140,000 clones, 87% seen once, with about 4.6% in the top ten. CDR3 size: 13 residues. Trimming cost V 2 bases and J 3 bases, with 7 bases left between them. The receptor was isolated from a woman aged 60-75 years with active or convalescent COVID-19. The sequenced sample was peripheral blood. V gene TRBV12-3 or TRBV12-4 combines with J gene TRBJ1-1; tentative D call: TRBD1 (6 bases). This chain's CDR3 is CASSLKGDTEAFF. The CDR3, as DNA: TGTGCCAGCAGTTTAAAGGGGGACACTGAAGCTTTCTTT.